This TCR beta chain originates from a study of OX40 agonist ivuxolimab in advanced cancers. At the level of the study: The dose-escalation cohort was around 83% male, with a mean age of 60 years, ranging roughly 20 to 90. Earlier treatment with anti-PD-1, anti-PD-L1 or anti-CTLA-4 was permitted, and roughly 40% had received some.

Germline V gives CDR1 LNHDA, CDR2 SQIVND (reference sequence). The CDR3 has 18 amino acids. V gave up 3 bases and J gave up 1 base; unmatched junction bases: 9. TCRdb's table, derived via immunoSEQ multiplex PCR, lists solely in-frame clones and lacks some. The sample holds approximately 72,000 clones, 88% seen once. Systemic immunosuppression or autoimmune disease history was grounds to exclude patients. The study sampled blood at baseline, cycle 4 day 1, and cycle 7 day 1. The receptor was isolated from an adult with an advanced solid tumor such as melanoma, head and neck, liver or kidney cancer. The rearrangement joins TRBV19 to TRBJ2-3; 11 bases are a match to TRBD2. This sample comprised CD4+ or CD8+ T cells sorted from blood, obtained in a trial of the OX40 agonist ivuxolimab. CDR3 bases: TGTGCCAGTAGTATGGTGGGTAGCGGGAGGGAAGGCACAGATACGCAGTATTTT. Encoded protein: CASSMVGSGREGTDTQYF.